These 17 T cell receptor beta chains came from one sample sequenced in a study of CD8 T cells in Susac syndrome. RNA in amounts of 0.5 to 1 ug was reverse transcribed with random hexamers. MiXCR, run by TCRdb on the immunoSEQ multiplex PCR reads, gives a single entry per CDR3 protein. The sample has some 170,000 distinct CDR3 sequences, around 94% seen once. Sample: CD4+ T cells from PBMCs. Source of these receptors: a human donor with Susac syndrome.

V and J are TRBV30 and TRBJ2-1; 8 nucleotides line up with TRBD1. CDR3 length: 14 amino acids. The trim removed 5 bases at V and 3 bases at J, leaving 6 bases unmatched. Germline CDR1 and CDR2: GTSNPN and SVGIG (reference sequence). DNA for the CDR3: TGTGCCTGGTGGACAGGGATTAACTACAATGAGCAGTTCTTC. Amino acid sequence: CAWWTGINYNEQFF. The whole variable domain, filled in from reference TRBV30 and TRBJ2-1, reads SQTIHQWPATLVQPVGSPLSLECTVEGTSNPNLYWYRQAAGRGLQLLFYSVGIGQISSEVPQNLSASRPQDRQFILSSKKLLLSDSGFYLCAWWTGINYNEQFFGPGTRLTVL.

As DNA, the CDR3 is TGCGCCAGCAGCACTACAACGGGAGGGCCTCCGTACGAGCAGTACTTC. It translates to CASSTTTGGPPYEQYF. This chain connects TRBV5-1 to TRBJ2-7, with TRBD2 matching 8 bases. With V trimmed by 4 bases and J by 4 bases, 13 bases remained unmatched. This CDR3 comprises 16 residues. Germline CDR1 reads SGHRS; CDR2 reads YFSETQ.

The chain couples TRBV18 to TRBJ1-2; D uncertain. Trimming left V 1 base short and J 2 bases short, with 5 bases between. This CDR3 spans 13 amino acids. Germline CDR1 is KGHSH and CDR2 is LQKENI. The CDR3 spells CASSPRSNYGYTF. Here the CDR3 DNA reads TGTGCCAGCTCACCACGATCCAACTATGGCTACACCTTC.

The chain combines TRBV12-3 or TRBV12-4 with TRBJ2-5, with 7 bases aligning to TRBD1. The CDR3 extends over 16 amino acids. V was clipped by 4 bases and J by 2 bases; unmatched bases: 10. The CDR3 region has the DNA TGTGCCAGCAGTTCACCCCGGGACAGTCTACAAGAGACCCAGTACTTC. Translating gives CASSSPRDSLQETQYF.

The chain couples TRBV7-9 to TRBJ2-1; possibly TRBD1 for D (5 bases). Germline CDR1 reads SEHNR; CDR2 reads FQNEAQ (reference sequence). The V end was cut by 2 bases, the J end by 2 bases, with 10 bases between. The CDR3 has 15 amino acids. For the CDR3, the DNA is TGTGCCAGCAGCTTACAGGGAACCGCCTACAATGAGCAGTTCTTC. This sequence encodes CASSLQGTAYNEQFF.

The chain uses TRBV5-6 and TRBJ1-2; TRBD1 matches at 7 bases. Germline V gene lookup returns CDR1 SGHDT and CDR2 YYEEEE. The CDR3 extends over 15 amino acids. Germline trimming cut 3 bases from V and 7 bases from J; bases unmatched to any gene: 12. The CDR3 is CASSYKDRTILGYTF. CDR3 nucleotides: TGTGCCAGCAGCTACAAGGACAGGACCATTCTTGGCTACACCTTC. Full variable domain (outside the CDR3, taken from reference TRBV5-6 and TRBJ1-2): DAGVTQSPTHLIKTRGQQVTLRCSPKSGHDTVSWYQQALGQGPQFIFQYYEEEERQRGNFPDRFSGHQFPNYSSELNVNALLLGDSALYLCASSYKDRTILGYTFGSGTRLTVV.

The V call is TRBV18, the J call TRBJ2-7, with D uncertain. Germline CDR1 KGHSH, CDR2 LQKENI. The V end was cut by 0 bases, the J end by 0 bases, with 9 bases between. CDR3 length equals 15 residues. CDR3 sequence reads: CASSPPVQNSYEQYF. The DNA for the CDR3 is TGTGCCAGCTCACCACCGGTGCAGAACTCCTACGAGCAGTACTTC. Drawing the rest from reference TRBV18 and TRBJ2-7, the complete variable domain is NAGVMQNPRHLVRRRGQEARLRCSPMKGHSHVYWYRQLPEEGLKFMVYLQKENIIDESGMPKERFSAEFPKEGPSILRIQQVVRGDSAAYFCASSPPVQNSYEQYFGPGTRLTVT.

The chain is built from TRBV20-1 and TRBJ1-5; 7 bases line up with TRBD1. The J segment lost 6 bases and the V segment lost 0 bases, leaving 5 bases of the junction unmatched. The length of the CDR3 is 14 residues. Germline CDR1 is DFQATT and CDR2 is SNEGSKA (reference sequence). For the CDR3, the DNA is TGCAGTGCTAGAGATTCGGCAGGGGGTCAGCCCCAGCATTTT. Protein sequence: CSARDSAGGQPQHF.

The J gene is TRBJ2-3, the V gene TRBV10-3; D gene uncertain. CDR1 is ENHRY and CDR2 is SYGVKD in the germline V gene. V lost 6 bases to trimming and J lost 0 bases, with 1 base between them. CDR3 length: 11 amino acids. DNA for the CDR3: TGTGCCATCAGGAGCACAGATACGCAGTATTTT. It yields the protein CAIRSTDTQYF.

The chain combines TRBV5-4 with TRBJ2-7; D call uncertain. Trimming shortened V by 0 bases and J by 2 bases, and 15 bases separated the two germline ends. This CDR3 has 16 residues. Germline CDR1 and CDR2: SGHNT and YYREEE (reference sequence). The CDR3 loop reads CASSLGPTPNPYEQYF. The CDR3 DNA follows: TGTGCCAGCAGCTTGGGACCTACACCAAATCCCTACGAGCAGTACTTC.

This sequence joins TRBV29-1 and TRBJ1-1, with D possibly TRBD1 on 6 matching bases. Trimming left V 5 bases short and J 0 bases short, with 13 bases between. The germline gives CDR1 SQVTM, CDR2 ANQGSEA. The CDR3 has 14 amino acids. Here the CDR3 DNA reads TGCAGCGTTCGGCAGGGGCCAATGAACACTGAAGCTTTCTTT. This encodes CSVRQGPMNTEAFF.

This rearrangement joins TRBV4-1 to TRBJ2-7; 8 bases align to TRBD1. This CDR3 comprises 16 residues. Germline assignment: CDR1 MGHRA and CDR2 YSYEKL. Losses at the gene ends were 5 bases for V and 4 bases for J; bases not matched to a gene: 13. The DNA of the CDR3 is TGCGCCAGCAGCAACCCCGGGACAGGTAGTTTTTACGAGCAGTACTTC. Protein sequence: CASSNPGTGSFYEQYF.

The V gene is TRBV29-1, the J gene TRBJ1-1; D is ambiguous. Germline V gene lookup returns CDR1 SQVTM and CDR2 ANQGSEA. CDR3 length equals 14 residues. The V gene lost 7 bases and the J gene lost 0 bases, with 15 bases spanning the gap. The DNA of the CDR3 is TGCAGCGCTGAGGGCGGCGAACTGAACACTGAAGCTTTCTTT. This codes for CSAEGGELNTEAFF.

The V call is TRBV7-2, the J call TRBJ1-2, with 7 bases that match TRBD1. Germline values: CDR1 SGHTA, CDR2 FQGNSA. The V gene end was trimmed by 3 bases and the J gene end by 7 bases; junction bases not matched to a gene: 11. CDR3 length: 15 residues. This CDR3 is CASSFSTGTSGGYTF. CDR3 nucleotide sequence: TGTGCCAGCAGCTTCTCGACAGGGACGTCTGGTGGCTACACCTTC.

This chain uses TRBV12-3 or TRBV12-4 with TRBJ2-7; 9 bases align to TRBD1. CDR3 length: 19 amino acids. With V trimmed by 6 bases and J by 1 base, 19 bases remained unmatched. The CDR3 coding sequence is TGTGCCAGCAGCCCAGGGACAGGGATGCTGAGGGGGCCATCCTACGAGCAGTACTTC. Translated: CASSPGTGMLRGPSYEQYF.

This chain links TRBV3-1 with TRBJ2-1; D gene uncertain. The CDR3 runs 16 residues. The V gene's germline CDR1 is LGHDT and CDR2 YNNKEL (reference sequence). Trimming removed 4 bases at V and 0 bases at J, with 13 bases between. As DNA, the CDR3 is TGTGCCAGCAGCCCTCTCCCAGGCCGCTCCTACAATGAGCAGTTCTTC. This translates into CASSPLPGRSYNEQFF.

The rearrangement links TRBV7-2 to TRBJ2-7; D unclear. CDR3 length: 14 residues. Trimming removed 4 bases from V and 4 bases from J, with 14 bases in between. Germline assignment: CDR1 SGHTA and CDR2 FQGNSA. CDR3 DNA sequence: TGTGCCAGCAGCTCCATTCCATGGTCGTACGAGCAGTACTTC. Its translation: CASSSIPWSYEQYF.